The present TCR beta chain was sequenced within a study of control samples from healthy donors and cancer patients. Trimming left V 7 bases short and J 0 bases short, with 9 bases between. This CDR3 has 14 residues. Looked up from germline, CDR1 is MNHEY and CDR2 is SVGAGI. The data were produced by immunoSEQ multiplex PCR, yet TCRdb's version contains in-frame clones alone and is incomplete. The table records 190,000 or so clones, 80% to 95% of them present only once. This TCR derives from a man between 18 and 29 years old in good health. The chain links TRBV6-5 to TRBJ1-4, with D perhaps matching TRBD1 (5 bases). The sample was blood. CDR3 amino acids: CASTSTATNEKLFF. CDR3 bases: TGTGCCAGCACTTCGACAGCAACTAATGAAAAACTGTTTTTT.